The 24 T cell receptor beta chains in this list originate from one sample, sequenced in a study of blood T cell repertoires in COVID-19. Some clones are missing from TCRdb's copy, which holds only in-frame ones; the method was immunoSEQ multiplex PCR. The repertoire has a few hundred thousand clones, around 84% of them found once; the top ten carry under 7%. The sequencing sample was made of PBMCs or T cells enriched from blood (not recorded which). The receptor set was obtained from a woman aged 45-60 years who had been exposed to COVID-19.

The gene calls are TRBV11-3 and TRBJ1-1; possible D gene TRBD1, 5 bases. Trimming took 5 bases from V and 6 from J, leaving 13 bases between them. The CDR3 length is 13 residues. Per the germline V gene, CDR1 is SGHNT and CDR2 is YENEEA. CDR3 in amino acids: CASSTGRGAEAFF. In DNA, the CDR3 is TGTGCCAGCAGCACGGGGAGGGGCGCTGAAGCTTTCTTT.

The V call is TRBV7-3, the J call TRBJ2-1; no clear D gene. Germline CDR1 and CDR2: SGHTA and FQGTGA. This CDR3 is built from 16 residues. The V and J ends lost 5 bases and 0 bases respectively, with 14 bases between them. CDR3 residues: CASSPHDTSSYNEQFF. As DNA, the CDR3 is TGTGCCAGCAGCCCTCACGACACGAGCTCCTACAATGAGCAGTTCTTC. Complete variable domain (other parts from reference TRBV7-3 and TRBJ2-1): GAGVSQTPSNKVTEKGKYVELRCDPISGHTALYWYRQSLGQGPEFLIYFQGTGAADDSGLPNDRFFAVRPEGSVSTLKIQRTERGDSAVYLCASSPHDTSSYNEQFFGPGTRLTVL.

This clone was recorded a few times. The chain uses TRBV7-2 and TRBJ2-7, with 8 positions matching TRBD2. The CDR3 spans 17 residues. V was clipped by 3 bases and J by 0 bases; unmatched bases: 10. Germline CDR1 is SGHTA and CDR2 is FQGNSA. CDR3 DNA sequence: TGTGCCAGCAGCTTTAGACTAGCGCCCACCCACTCCTACGAGCAGTACTTC. This translates into CASSFRLAPTHSYEQYF. The whole variable domain, remainder taken from reference TRBV7-2 and TRBJ2-7, is GAGVSQSPSNKVTEKGKDVELRCDPISGHTALYWYRQSLGQGLEFLIYFQGNSAPDKSGLPSDRFSAERTGGSVSTLTIQRTQQEDSAVYLCASSFRLAPTHSYEQYFGPGTRLTVT.

This clone has only one observation. This chain joins TRBV28 and TRBJ1-1, with TRBD1 as a possible D gene (6 bases). The ends were cut back, 8 bases at V and 2 bases at J, with 18 bases in the middle. The CDR3 length is 15 residues. Germline-derived CDR1 and CDR2 are MDHEN and SYDVKM. The CDR3: CASPPTGGGNTEAFF. DNA of the CDR3: TGTGCCAGCCCCCCGACAGGCGGCGGAAACACTGAAGCTTTCTTT.

The chain uses TRBV19 and TRBJ1-4; TRBD1 is a possible D gene (6 bases). Germline CDR1 is LNHDA and CDR2 is SQIVND (reference sequence). The CDR3 is made up of 14 amino acids. V was pared by 3 bases and J by 7 bases, with 12 bases between. The CDR3 DNA is TGTGCCAGTAGTATTGGGACAAAGGGTGAAAAACTGTTTTTT. This translates into CASSIGTKGEKLFF.

The chain uses TRBV7-2 and TRBJ1-6; 7 nucleotides align to TRBD1. Germline V gene data show CDR1 as SGHTA and CDR2 as FQGNSA. Trimming cost V 4 bases and J 6 bases; bases outside gene matches: 6. The CDR3 is made up of 15 amino acids. The CDR3 spells CASSSRTGTNSPLHF. The CDR3 DNA follows: TGTGCCAGCAGCTCCAGGACAGGAACTAATTCACCCCTCCACTTT. Drawing the rest from reference TRBV7-2 and TRBJ1-6, the complete variable domain is GAGVSQSPSNKVTEKGKDVELRCDPISGHTALYWYRQSLGQGLEFLIYFQGNSAPDKSGLPSDRFSAERTGGSVSTLTIQRTQQEDSAVYLCASSSRTGTNSPLHFGNGTRLTVT.

CDR3 nucleotide sequence: TGTGCCTGGAGCGCGGGGGAAGGGTTCACTGAAGCTTTCTTT. It encodes CAWSAGEGFTEAFF. The chain carries TRBV30 and TRBJ1-1; D may be TRBD1 (5 bases). Trimming removed 3 bases at V and 4 bases at J, with 15 bases between. The CDR3 has 14 amino acids. Germline CDR1 GTSNPN, CDR2 SVGIG (reference sequence). Looking up the rest from reference TRBV30 and TRBJ1-1 gives the full variable domain: SQTIHQWPATLVQPVGSPLSLECTVEGTSNPNLYWYRQAAGRGLQLLFYSVGIGQISSEVPQNLSASRPQDRQFILSSKKLLLSDSGFYLCAWSAGEGFTEAFFGQGTRLTVV.

This chain links TRBV5-6 with TRBJ2-7; possible D gene TRBD1, 6 bases. V dropped 7 bases and J dropped 2 bases, with 16 bases sitting between them. Germline V gene lookup returns CDR1 SGHDT and CDR2 YYEEEE. This CDR3 is built from 14 residues. The CDR3 DNA is TGTGCCAGCCACCGGGACACCGTTCCCTACGAGCAGTACTTC. The encoded protein is CASHRDTVPYEQYF.

The J gene is TRBJ1-4, the V gene TRBV12-3 or TRBV12-4; a weak D match, TRBD1 (5 bases). The ends were cut back, 5 bases at V and 5 bases at J, with 9 bases in the middle. This CDR3 is 13 amino acids long. The CDR3 sequence is CASSMTENEKLFF. The CDR3 nucleotides read TGTGCCAGCAGTATGACAGAGAATGAAAAACTGTTTTTT.

The chain couples TRBV11-2 to TRBJ1-1; D is unclear. CDR3 length equals 13 residues. Trimming pared 5 bases from V and 7 bases from J, leaving 14 bases between. Germline V gene data show CDR1 as SGHAT and CDR2 as FQNNGV. The CDR3 region has the DNA TGTGCCAGCAGCCTGCGGGGAGCGGGTGAAGCTTTCTTT. Its protein product is CASSLRGAGEAFF.

The CDR3 coding sequence is TGTGCCAGTAGTATGGAACGGAGGTCCAACTATGGCTACACCTTC. Translating it yields CASSMERRSNYGYTF. This chain links TRBV19 with TRBJ1-2; D uncertain. V lost 3 bases and J 2 bases, leaving 13 bases between the germline ends. Germline values: CDR1 LNHDA, CDR2 SQIVND (reference sequence). The CDR3 is 15 amino acids.

The DNA for the CDR3 is TGTGCCAGCAGTCCCAGGACAGGGAGGGAAAAACTGTTTTTT. It codes for CASSPRTGREKLFF. The chain carries TRBV27 and TRBJ1-4, with TRBD1 identical over 8 bases. The CDR3 has 14 amino acids. V was clipped by 5 bases and J by 8 bases; unmatched bases: 7. The germline CDR1 and CDR2 sequences are MNHEY and SMNVEV (reference sequence).

This rearrangement joins TRBV4-1 to TRBJ1-1, with 7 bases fitting TRBD1. Germline CDR1 reads MGHRA; CDR2 reads YSYEKL. V gave up 2 bases and J gave up 5 bases; unmatched junction bases: 5. This CDR3 is built from 14 residues. The CDR3 region has the DNA TGCGCCAGCAGCCAACCCGACAGGGTAACTGAAGCTTTCTTT. It codes for CASSQPDRVTEAFF.

This sequence joins TRBV12-5 and TRBJ1-6; D gene ambiguous. Germline assignment: CDR1 LGHNT and CDR2 FRNRAP. The ends were cut back, 3 bases at V and 7 bases at J, with 19 bases in the middle. There are 17 residues in the CDR3. Here the CDR3 DNA reads TGTGCTAGTGGTTTCGTCGGGCAGAGGGCGAGAAATTCACCCCTCCACTTT. Translating it yields CASGFVGQRARNSPLHF.

The chain couples TRBV27 to TRBJ2-5; D is undetermined. The CDR3 sequence is 13 residues long. CDR1 and CDR2 from the germline V gene are MNHEY and SMNVEV (reference sequence). Trimming removed 6 bases from V and 4 bases from J, with 12 bases in between. CDR3 DNA sequence: TGTGCCAGCAGGACCCAAGGCGGAGAGACCCAGTACTTC. It translates to CASRTQGGETQYF.

This sequence joins TRBV28 and TRBJ2-5; D possibly corresponds to TRBD1 (5 bases). The V and J ends lost 8 bases and 5 bases respectively, with 9 bases between them. There are 11 residues in the CDR3. Germline CDR1 MDHEN, CDR2 SYDVKM. The CDR3 reads CASQGGETQYF. The CDR3 bases are TGTGCCAGCCAGGGTGGGGAGACCCAGTACTTC.

This rearrangement joins TRBV11-2 to TRBJ1-6, with 8 bases aligning to TRBD1. V lost 3 bases to trimming and J lost 2 bases; unmatched junction nucleotides: 6. CDR3 length: 17 amino acids. Per germline, CDR1 SGHAT and CDR2 FQNNGV. The CDR3 DNA follows: TGTGCCAGCAGCTTTCGGACAGGGCAAACCTATAATTCACCCCTCCACTTT. This sequence encodes CASSFRTGQTYNSPLHF.

This clone was recorded once. This chain joins TRBV18 and TRBJ1-1; TRBD1 is a possible D gene (6 bases). Germline values: CDR1 KGHSH, CDR2 LQKENI. This CDR3 has 14 residues. V gave up 3 bases and J gave up 6 bases, with 14 bases separating them. The CDR3, as DNA: TGTGCCAGCTCACCTAGTGGGGGCGGGCCTGAAGCTTTCTTT. Encoded protein: CASSPSGGGPEAFF.

The CDR3, as DNA: TGTGCCAGCAGCCGACCCTTTCCTAGCGGGACCTCTAGCACAGATACGCAGTATTTT. Its protein product is CASSRPFPSGTSSTDTQYF. The chain joins TRBV5-4 to TRBJ2-3, with 9 bases that match TRBD2. J was trimmed by 0 bases and V by 4 bases; bases with no gene match: 15. Germline V gene data show CDR1 as SGHNT and CDR2 as YYREEE (reference sequence). The CDR3 length is 19 residues.

J is TRBJ2-1 and V is TRBV7-2; D gene ambiguous. The V end lost 5 bases, the J end lost 1 base, and 3 bases lay between the germline ends. Germline CDR1 reads SGHTA; CDR2 reads FQGNSA. CDR3 length: 12 residues. The DNA of the CDR3 is TGTGCCAGCAGCCTTTCCTACAATGAGCAGTTCTTC. It translates to CASSLSYNEQFF.

The chain has TRBV4-1 and TRBJ1-4; 9 bases map to TRBD1. V dropped 6 bases and J dropped 8; count of bases not matched to a gene: 4. The CDR3 covers 13 residues. CDR1 is MGHRA, CDR2 YSYEKL, per germline. The CDR3 nucleotides read TGCGCCAGCAGTCCCACAGGGGGCGAAAAACTGTTTTTT. Protein: CASSPTGGEKLFF.

J is TRBJ2-1 and V is TRBV24-1; 8 nucleotides align to TRBD2. The CDR3 runs to 14 residues. Germline V gene sequence: CDR1 KGHDR, CDR2 SFDVKD. Losses at the gene ends were 5 bases for V and 5 bases for J; bases not matched to a gene: 4. The CDR3 region has the DNA TGTGCCACCAGTGTAGCGGGGCGAAACAATGAGCAGTTCTTC. Translation: CATSVAGRNNEQFF.

V is TRBV4-3 and J is TRBJ1-3, with 7 bases lining up with TRBD1. Germline V gene data show CDR1 as LGHNA and CDR2 as YSLEER. V dropped 0 bases and J dropped 4; count of bases not matched to a gene: 12. The CDR3 is 18 amino acids. The CDR3 region has the DNA TGCGCCAGCAGCCAAGATATAGCACAGGGGATCTCCGGAAACACCATATATTTT. Translation gives CASSQDIAQGISGNTIYF.

The rearrangement uses TRBV10-3 and TRBJ1-6; 9 bases are shared with TRBD1. The CDR3 is 14 residues long. The V and J ends lost 2 bases and 9 bases, in that order; junction bases with no gene match: 2. Germline V gene data show CDR1 as ENHRY and CDR2 as SYGVKD. The CDR3 bases are TGTGCCATCAGTGAGGGACAGGGGAGTTCACCCCTCCACTTT. The encoded protein is CAISEGQGSSPLHF.